Listed below are T cell receptor beta chains from one sample, sequenced in a study of cytotoxic CD8 clonotypes in ibrutinib-treated CLL. Profiled with immunoSEQ multiplex PCR; TCRdb holds only in-frame clones, not every one. The data show tens of thousands of clones, roughly 85% seen once. Sequences were derived from PBMCs, sampled after 24 months of ibrutinib treatment. These receptors were collected from a human donor with chronic lymphocytic leukemia. The CDR3 runs from the conserved cysteine through the conserved F or W. A D gene is named only where the DNA matches it firmly. Some rows have no size entry. The others give once, few or many, or a class for an expanded clone.

V gene,clone size,D gene,J gene,CDR3 DNA,CDR3 protein
TRBV28,NA,NA,TRBJ1-5,TGTGCCAGCAGTCCCGCTTCAATGACCCAGGGATTGGGCAATCAGCCCCAGCATTTT,CASSPASMTQGLGNQPQHF
TRBV27,NA,TRBD2,TRBJ2-2,TGTGCCAGCAGTGGGACAATACTAGCGGCAGACACCGGGGAGCTGTTTTTT,CASSGTILAADTGELFF
TRBV9,NA,TRBD2,TRBJ2-1,TGTGCCAGCAGTGCGGGGGTGGGGTACAATGAGCAGTTCTTC,CASSAGVGYNEQFF
TRBV4-3,NA,NA,TRBJ1-3,TGCGCCAGCAGCCAAAACGGGGCGTTAAACACCATATATTTT,CASSQNGALNTIYF
TRBV29-1,NA,NA,TRBJ2-7,TGCAGCGTCCGACCCACCAACTACGAGCAGTACTTC,CSVRPTNYEQYF
TRBV6-5,NA,NA,TRBJ1-2,TGTGCCAGCAGGGCCGTGGCCCTTAGGTTCGGTGGCTACACCTTC,CASRAVALRFGGYTF
TRBV2,NA,NA,TRBJ1-1,TGTGCCAGCAAGACGAACACTGAAGCTTTCTTT,CASKTNTEAFF
TRBV18,NA,TRBD1,TRBJ1-2,TGTGCCAGCTCACCAGGGCAGGGGGATGGCTATGGCTACACCTTC,CASSPGQGDGYGYTF
TRBV14,once,NA,TRBJ2-2,TGTGCCAGCAGCCAAAGGGGCGCCGGGGAGCTGTTTTTT,CASSQRGAGELFF
TRBV7-9,NA,NA,TRBJ2-7,TGTGCCAGCAGCTTCCCGAGCTCCTACGAGCAGTACTTC,CASSFPSSYEQYF
TRBV10-3,NA,TRBD2,TRBJ2-2,TGTGCCATCAGCCGTACTAGCGGGAGCTCCGGGGAGCTGTTTTTT,CAISRTSGSSGELFF
TRBV10-2,NA,TRBD2,TRBJ2-1,TGCGCCAGCAGTGTCCCCGGGACTAGCATCGGCAATGAGCAGTTCTTC,CASSVPGTSIGNEQFF
TRBV19,once,NA,TRBJ2-3,TGTGCCAGTAGTATAGGGGAACTCGGTGGCACAGATACGCAGTATTTT,CASSIGELGGTDTQYF
TRBV6-6,few,NA,TRBJ2-7,TGTGCCAGCAGCCACCAAGGGGGGGAGAGCGAGCAGTACTTC,CASSHQGGESEQYF
TRBV18,NA,NA,TRBJ2-3,TGTGCCAGCTCACCACCGTTCAGGGACGGTAGCACAGATACGCAGTATTTT,CASSPPFRDGSTDTQYF
TRBV9,NA,NA,TRBJ2-2,TGTGCCAGCAGCGAGCTAGGCTACACCGGGGAGCTGTTTTTT,CASSELGYTGELFF
TRBV6-4,NA,TRBD1,TRBJ2-3,TGTGCCAGCAGTGCGACAGGGATCGCGGATACGCAGTATTTT,CASSATGIADTQYF
TRBV6-5,NA,NA,TRBJ2-5,TGTGCCAGCAGGCCTTACACGGGCGGAGAGACCCAGTACTTC,CASRPYTGGETQYF
TRBV11-2,once,NA,TRBJ2-1,TGTGCCAGCAGCTGGGGCGGGATTAGGGATGAGCAGTTCTTC,CASSWGGIRDEQFF
TRBV11-3,NA,TRBD2,TRBJ2-3,TGTGCCAGCAGCCTGGCCGGGGGGGGATCAACAGATACGCAGTATTTT,CASSLAGGGSTDTQYF
TRBV7-3,NA,NA,TRBJ2-1,TGTGCCAGCAGCCCAACCCTAGGGGACGATGAGCAGTTCTTC,CASSPTLGDDEQFF
TRBV19,NA,NA,TRBJ1-2,TGTGCCAGTAGTATAAGGTTGAATGCGGGATTGGCCTATGGCTACACCTTC,CASSIRLNAGLAYGYTF
TRBV10-3,NA,TRBD2,TRBJ2-7,TGTGCCATCAGGGCACTAGCGGGATCGAACGAGCAGTACTTC,CAIRALAGSNEQYF
TRBV10-3,NA,TRBD1,TRBJ2-1,TGTGCCATCAGTGCCCTAAACAGGGGACAATCCTACAATGAGCAGTTCTTC,CAISALNRGQSYNEQFF
TRBV7-2,once,TRBD1,TRBJ1-1,TGTGCCAGCAGCTTACCGACAGGGGCGACTGAAGCTTTCTTT,CASSLPTGATEAFF
TRBV30,NA,NA,TRBJ2-7,TGTGCCTGGACCCCGTTCGGGGCCAGGCAAACCTACGAGCAGTACTTC,CAWTPFGARQTYEQYF
TRBV27,NA,NA,TRBJ1-3,TGTGCCAGCAGTCCCATGAAAGAACGCTCTGGAAACACCATATATTTT,CASSPMKERSGNTIYF
TRBV18,NA,TRBD1,TRBJ2-7,TGTGCCAGCTCTCGCCCGGGACAGTCTTACGAGCAGTACTTC,CASSRPGQSYEQYF
TRBV7-9,NA,TRBD1,TRBJ1-1,TGTGCCAGCAGCTTAACAGCCCAAACAGGGGCCGGGATGGCTTTCTTT,CASSLTAQTGAGMAFF
TRBV4-1,NA,NA,TRBJ2-5,TGCGCCAGCAGCCCGACAGGCCCTGGGACCCAGTACTTC,CASSPTGPGTQYF
TRBV28,NA,NA,TRBJ1-5,TGTGCCAGCACCCTGCCCAGGGGGCCCCAGCATTTT,CASTLPRGPQHF
TRBV7-2,NA,TRBD2,TRBJ2-1,TGTGCCAGCAGCGTAAGCAAACGGACTAGCGGGAGCAATGAGCAGTTCTTC,CASSVSKRTSGSNEQFF
TRBV23-1,NA,TRBD2,TRBJ2-5,TGCGCCAGCAAGCTAGCGGGAAAAGAGACCCAGTACTTC,CASKLAGKETQYF
TRBV27,NA,TRBD2,TRBJ2-7,TGTGCCAGCAGAACAAAGGCCGGGACTAGCATTTACGAGCAGTACTTC,CASRTKAGTSIYEQYF
TRBV6-1,NA,NA,TRBJ1-5,TGTGCCAGCGGCAGGGGAATTGGCAATCAGCCCCAGCATTTT,CASGRGIGNQPQHF
TRBV6-1,NA,TRBD1,TRBJ1-4,TGTGCCAGCAGTGGGTATACAGGGGCCTGGGGAAAACTGTTTTTT,CASSGYTGAWGKLFF